This T cell receptor (beta chain) was sequenced during a study of cytotoxic CD8 clonotypes in ibrutinib-treated CLL. Findings and limits, study-wide: Clonality grew at ibrutinib response; at progression, it decreased back toward baseline. Measured clonality at baseline was greater than in age-matched healthy donors and tracked with circulating CD8+ T-cell counts.

Using immunoSEQ multiplex PCR, the repertoire was profiled, and TCRdb retains in-frame clones only, with some absent. This table holds 150,000 to 200,000 clones, approximately 90% found once. The authors obtained about 1.9 micrograms of genomic DNA from cryopreserved PBMCs for TCR beta libraries. The V gene end was trimmed by 4 bases and the J gene end by 1 base; junction bases not matched to a gene: 1. The CDR3 extends over 14 amino acids. Germline CDR1 MGHDK, CDR2 SYGVNS. Of note for this clone: Antigen: not known.

The material sequenced was PBMCs, taken at disease progression, from a patient treated with ibrutinib. The rearrangement uses TRBV25-1 and TRBJ1-3, with 7 bases that match TRBD1. The clonotype comes from a human donor with chronic lymphocytic leukemia. The CDR3 bases are TGTGCCAGCAGTGGGGGACAGTCTGGAAACACCATATATTTT. This sequence encodes CASSGGQSGNTIYF. Drawing the rest from reference TRBV25-1 and TRBJ1-3, the complete variable domain is EADIYQTPRYLVIGTGKKITLECSQTMGHDKMYWYQQDPGMELHLIHYSYGVNSTEKGDLSSESTVSRIRTEHFPLTLESARPSHTSQYLCASSGGQSGNTIYFGEGSWLTVV.